This T cell receptor beta chain was recovered during a study of graft-versus-host responses after intestinal transplantation. Produced via immunoSEQ multiplex PCR; TCRdb's table is partial and in-frame only. The sample contains 150,000 or so clones, around 90% of which appear only once. Trimming at V came to 6 bases and at J to 4 bases, leaving 8 bases not matched to a gene. CDR1 is LNHDA and CDR2 is SQIVND in the germline V gene (reference sequence). The CDR3 loop spans 15 amino acids. As for this clone: Its antigen is unknown.

The sample consisted of unstimulated CD4+ T cells sorted from spleen or lymph node cells, taken before intestinal transplant. The genes are TRBV19 and TRBJ2-2; 7 bases fit TRBD1. The receptor's source is a human donor who received an intestinal transplant. The CDR3 is CASRQGTAFTGELFF. The CDR3 coding sequence is TGTGCCAGTAGACAAGGGACAGCCTTCACCGGGGAGCTGTTTTTT.